This is a list of T cell receptor beta chains from one sample in a study of T cells after yellow fever vaccination. TCRdb processed the 5' RACE reads anew with MiXCR; each CDR3 protein has one entry. The top ten hold 15% of the sample, which has some 600,000 distinct CDR3 sequences, around an eighth seen once. The sequencing used PBMCs, collected on the day of the yellow fever booster vaccination. The receptors were gathered from a man aged 30-40 years who received the YFV17D yellow fever vaccine. Each CDR3 is given with its conserved first and last residue. The D gene is left open where the match is weak. Only part of the rows carry a size: once, few, many, or a class if the clone is expanded.

CDR3nt: TGCAGTGCTAGGGGGCGAGGGGGGTTCTACGAGCAGTACTTC
CDR3aa: CSARGRGGFYEQYF
abundance: -
j_gene: TRBJ2-7
v_gene: TRBV20-1
d_gene: -

CDR3nt: TGTGCCAGCAGTTTTTCAGGGGACAATCAGCCCCAGCATTTT
CDR3aa: CASSFSGDNQPQHF
abundance: -
j_gene: TRBJ1-5
v_gene: TRBV27
d_gene: -

CDR3nt: TGTGCCAGCAGTTTACAGGGACAGATCATTCAGTACTTC
CDR3aa: CASSLQGQIIQYF
abundance: -
j_gene: TRBJ2-4
v_gene: TRBV25-1
d_gene: TRBD1

CDR3nt: TGTGCCAGTCCGACCTCTGGGACTAGCGGGAGTCAGAACAATGAGCAGTTCTTC
CDR3aa: CASPTSGTSGSQNNEQFF
abundance: few
j_gene: TRBJ2-1
v_gene: TRBV27
d_gene: TRBD2

CDR3nt: TGCAGCGTTGAACTACAAGCGGGTCCCTACGAGCAGTACTTC
CDR3aa: CSVELQAGPYEQYF
abundance: few
j_gene: TRBJ2-7
v_gene: TRBV29-1
d_gene: -

CDR3nt: TGCAGTGCTAGTCGGGCGGCAGGGGGTTTAGAGCAGTTCTTC
CDR3aa: CSASRAAGGLEQFF
abundance: few
j_gene: TRBJ2-1
v_gene: TRBV20-1
d_gene: TRBD1

CDR3nt: TGCAGTGCCCCTATCGGTGGCCAACAGAATCAGCCCCAGCATTTT
CDR3aa: CSAPIGGQQNQPQHF
abundance: -
j_gene: TRBJ1-5
v_gene: TRBV20-1
d_gene: -

CDR3nt: TGTGCCATCAGTGAGTCTATACGGGAGCAGTTCTTC
CDR3aa: CAISESIREQFF
abundance: few
j_gene: TRBJ2-1
v_gene: TRBV10-3
d_gene: -

CDR3nt: TGTGCCAGCACCCCACAGGGGTCCCCCGGGGAGCTGTTTTTT
CDR3aa: CASTPQGSPGELFF
abundance: few
j_gene: TRBJ2-2
v_gene: TRBV7-2
d_gene: TRBD1

CDR3nt: TGTGCCAGCAGCCAAGATCCCGGGCCCCTCGCGGATGAGCAGTTCTTC
CDR3aa: CASSQDPGPLADEQFF
abundance: -
j_gene: TRBJ2-1
v_gene: TRBV3-1
d_gene: -

CDR3nt: TGTGCCAGCAGTTACAACACCGGGGAGCTGTTTTTT
CDR3aa: CASSYNTGELFF
abundance: many
j_gene: TRBJ2-2
v_gene: TRBV6-5
d_gene: -

CDR3nt: TGTGCCAGTAGCTTGTCCACACAGGGGGCAGGGACCGGGGAGCTGTTTTTT
CDR3aa: CASSLSTQGAGTGELFF
abundance: -
j_gene: TRBJ2-2
v_gene: TRBV7-2
d_gene: TRBD1

CDR3nt: TGTGCCAGCAGCGTTGGCGTGACTAATGAAAAACTGTTTTTT
CDR3aa: CASSVGVTNEKLFF
abundance: -
j_gene: TRBJ1-4
v_gene: TRBV9
d_gene: -

CDR3nt: TGTGCCAGCAGCTTGGCCCTGCGGGAGTCCCACACCGGGGAGCTGTTTTTT
CDR3aa: CASSLALRESHTGELFF
abundance: -
j_gene: TRBJ2-2
v_gene: TRBV5-6
d_gene: TRBD2

CDR3nt: TGTGCCGCACTGAGCTCCTACAATGAGCAGTTCTTC
CDR3aa: CAALSSYNEQFF
abundance: many
j_gene: TRBJ2-1
v_gene: TRBV30
d_gene: -

CDR3nt: TGCAGTGGCGGGGGGAACACTGAAGCTTTCTTT
CDR3aa: CSGGGNTEAFF
abundance: few
j_gene: TRBJ1-1
v_gene: TRBV20-1
d_gene: -

CDR3nt: TGTGCCAGCGAAGATAATGAAAAACTGTTTTTT
CDR3aa: CASEDNEKLFF
abundance: -
j_gene: TRBJ1-4
v_gene: TRBV3-1
d_gene: -

CDR3nt: TGTGCCAGCAGTTCCTGGCGGGTATCCTACGAGCAGTACTTC
CDR3aa: CASSSWRVSYEQYF
abundance: -
j_gene: TRBJ2-7
v_gene: TRBV5-6
d_gene: -

CDR3nt: TGCGCCAGCAGCTTGGGAGTGGGAGGCACAGATACGCAGTATTTT
CDR3aa: CASSLGVGGTDTQYF
abundance: -
j_gene: TRBJ2-3
v_gene: TRBV5-1
d_gene: -

CDR3nt: TGCAGTGCTGGCGATGGGGGGGCGCAGGGGACCCAGTACTTC
CDR3aa: CSAGDGGAQGTQYF
abundance: few
j_gene: TRBJ2-5
v_gene: TRBV20-1
d_gene: -

CDR3nt: TGTGCCAGCAGCCCGCGGACGCACTCTCAAGAGACCCAGTACTTC
CDR3aa: CASSPRTHSQETQYF
abundance: few
j_gene: TRBJ2-5
v_gene: TRBV7-2
d_gene: -

CDR3nt: TGTGCCAGCAGCCCTGGGTTGACTCCGTACGAGCAGTACTTC
CDR3aa: CASSPGLTPYEQYF
abundance: -
j_gene: TRBJ2-7
v_gene: TRBV6-1
d_gene: -

CDR3nt: TGTGCCAGCTCACCCAGACAGACGGAAGAGACCCAGTACTTC
CDR3aa: CASSPRQTEETQYF
abundance: -
j_gene: TRBJ2-5
v_gene: TRBV18
d_gene: -

CDR3nt: TGTGCCAGCACTACGCGGGGGGACAGCAATCAGCCCCAGCATTTT
CDR3aa: CASTTRGDSNQPQHF
abundance: many
j_gene: TRBJ1-5
v_gene: TRBV5-5
d_gene: -

CDR3nt: TGTGCCAGCAGTACGGGACGGAGCTACGAGCAGTACTTC
CDR3aa: CASSTGRSYEQYF
abundance: few
j_gene: TRBJ2-7
v_gene: TRBV3-1
d_gene: -

CDR3nt: TGTGCCAGCAGCTTATCTAGCGGGAGGATGGAGACCCAGTACTTC
CDR3aa: CASSLSSGRMETQYF
abundance: -
j_gene: TRBJ2-5
v_gene: TRBV7-3
d_gene: TRBD2

CDR3nt: TGTGCCAGCAGCCCTTCCTTCAGCTACGAGCAGTACTTC
CDR3aa: CASSPSFSYEQYF
abundance: -
j_gene: TRBJ2-7
v_gene: TRBV11-2
d_gene: -

CDR3nt: TGTGCCAGCAGCGCAAATCTTGACAGCTTCACAGATACGCAGTATTTT
CDR3aa: CASSANLDSFTDTQYF
abundance: few
j_gene: TRBJ2-3
v_gene: TRBV9
d_gene: -

CDR3nt: TGTGCCAGCAGCTTAGGGGTTTCCGGGACAGGGGTGTACGAGCAGTACTTC
CDR3aa: CASSLGVSGTGVYEQYF
abundance: few
j_gene: TRBJ2-7
v_gene: TRBV7-8
d_gene: TRBD1

CDR3nt: TGTGCCAGCAGTCCTAACAGGCTAGCGGGAGTAAATGAGCAGTTCTTC
CDR3aa: CASSPNRLAGVNEQFF
abundance: once
j_gene: TRBJ2-1
v_gene: TRBV25-1
d_gene: TRBD2

CDR3nt: TGTGCCAGCAGCCAACGACAGGGGCTCTCCTACGAGCAGTACTTC
CDR3aa: CASSQRQGLSYEQYF
abundance: many
j_gene: TRBJ2-7
v_gene: TRBV4-2
d_gene: TRBD1

CDR3nt: TGTGCCAGCAGAGAACCCCCTGATTTT
CDR3aa: CASREPPDF
abundance: few
j_gene: TRBJ2-3
v_gene: TRBV2
d_gene: -

CDR3nt: TGTGCCAGCAGTTCCGAGACAAAAAGCCAGTCACCCCTCCACTTT
CDR3aa: CASSSETKSQSPLHF
abundance: -
j_gene: TRBJ1-6
v_gene: TRBV28
d_gene: -

CDR3nt: TGTGCCAGCAGTTTAGGTCCCGGTGAGCAGTTCTTC
CDR3aa: CASSLGPGEQFF
abundance: -
j_gene: TRBJ2-1
v_gene: TRBV6-2/TRBV6-3
d_gene: -

CDR3nt: TGCAGTGTCTTCCCGGCAGGGTTGAACACTGAAGCTTTCTTT
CDR3aa: CSVFPAGLNTEAFF
abundance: -
j_gene: TRBJ1-1
v_gene: TRBV20-1
d_gene: -

CDR3nt: TGCAGTGCTAGTCCAGTGAACCAAGAGACCCAGTACTTC
CDR3aa: CSASPVNQETQYF
abundance: few
j_gene: TRBJ2-5
v_gene: TRBV20-1
d_gene: -

CDR3nt: TGCAGTGCTAGTCCGGGGATAGATCAGCCCCAGCATTTT
CDR3aa: CSASPGIDQPQHF
abundance: few
j_gene: TRBJ1-5
v_gene: TRBV20-1
d_gene: -

CDR3nt: TGTGCCAGCAGCTTGTCCCTAGCGGGAGGGCTTAGTGGCGAGCAGTACTTC
CDR3aa: CASSLSLAGGLSGEQYF
abundance: -
j_gene: TRBJ2-7
v_gene: TRBV5-4
d_gene: TRBD2

CDR3nt: TGCAGTGTTCAGACGATCGCGGGGTACAATGAGCAGTTCTTC
CDR3aa: CSVQTIAGYNEQFF
abundance: -
j_gene: TRBJ2-1
v_gene: TRBV20-1
d_gene: -

CDR3nt: TGCGCCACGCGGACCAGAAAGGGGACCGGGGAGCTGTTTTTT
CDR3aa: CATRTRKGTGELFF
abundance: -
j_gene: TRBJ2-2
v_gene: TRBV4-3
d_gene: -

CDR3nt: TGCAGTGCACGCCGGCTAGCGAGCTCCTACAATGAGCAGTTCTTC
CDR3aa: CSARRLASSYNEQFF
abundance: -
j_gene: TRBJ2-1
v_gene: TRBV20-1
d_gene: -

CDR3nt: TGTGCCAGCAGCCTCATGACAGGGGTCGGGGAGCTGTTTTTT
CDR3aa: CASSLMTGVGELFF
abundance: few
j_gene: TRBJ2-2
v_gene: TRBV3-1
d_gene: TRBD1

CDR3nt: TGTGCCAGCAGCCCAGGAACAGGGATTGGCTATGGCTACACCTTC
CDR3aa: CASSPGTGIGYGYTF
abundance: few
j_gene: TRBJ1-2
v_gene: TRBV7-9
d_gene: -

CDR3nt: TGTGCCAGCTCACCACCAGGCTCGGAGGGGGCTTTCACTGAAGCTTTCTTT
CDR3aa: CASSPPGSEGAFTEAFF
abundance: -
j_gene: TRBJ1-1
v_gene: TRBV18
d_gene: TRBD1

CDR3nt: TGTGCCATCGGGTCGCCAAACACCGGGGAGCTGTTTTTT
CDR3aa: CAIGSPNTGELFF
abundance: few
j_gene: TRBJ2-2
v_gene: TRBV10-3
d_gene: -

CDR3nt: TGTGCCAGCAGCTTAGCTCAGCTCTCTGGAAACACCATATATTTT
CDR3aa: CASSLAQLSGNTIYF
abundance: -
j_gene: TRBJ1-3
v_gene: TRBV7-2
d_gene: -

CDR3nt: TGTGCCGCCTGGGACAGGGGTAGCAATCAGCCCCAGCATTTT
CDR3aa: CAAWDRGSNQPQHF
abundance: few
j_gene: TRBJ1-5
v_gene: TRBV30
d_gene: TRBD1

CDR3nt: TGCGCCAGCAGCCCTGGGGGGGGAGGGGCCTCCTACGAGCAGTACTTC
CDR3aa: CASSPGGGGASYEQYF
abundance: -
j_gene: TRBJ2-7
v_gene: TRBV5-1
d_gene: TRBD2